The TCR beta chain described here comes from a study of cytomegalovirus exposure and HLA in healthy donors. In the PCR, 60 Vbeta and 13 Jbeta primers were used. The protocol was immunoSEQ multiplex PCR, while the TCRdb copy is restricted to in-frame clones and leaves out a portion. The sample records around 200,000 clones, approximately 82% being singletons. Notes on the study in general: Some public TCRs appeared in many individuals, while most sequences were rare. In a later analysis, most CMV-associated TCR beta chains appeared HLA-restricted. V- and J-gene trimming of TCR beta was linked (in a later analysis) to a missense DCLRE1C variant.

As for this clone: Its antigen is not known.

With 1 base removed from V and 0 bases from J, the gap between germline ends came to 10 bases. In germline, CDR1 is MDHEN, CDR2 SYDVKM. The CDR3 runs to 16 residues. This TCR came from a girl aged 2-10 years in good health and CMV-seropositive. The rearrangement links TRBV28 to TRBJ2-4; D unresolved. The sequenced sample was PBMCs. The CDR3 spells CASSLFVAGAKNIQYF. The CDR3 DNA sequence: TGTGCCAGCAGTTTATTCGTAGCTGGAGCCAAAAACATTCAGTACTTC.